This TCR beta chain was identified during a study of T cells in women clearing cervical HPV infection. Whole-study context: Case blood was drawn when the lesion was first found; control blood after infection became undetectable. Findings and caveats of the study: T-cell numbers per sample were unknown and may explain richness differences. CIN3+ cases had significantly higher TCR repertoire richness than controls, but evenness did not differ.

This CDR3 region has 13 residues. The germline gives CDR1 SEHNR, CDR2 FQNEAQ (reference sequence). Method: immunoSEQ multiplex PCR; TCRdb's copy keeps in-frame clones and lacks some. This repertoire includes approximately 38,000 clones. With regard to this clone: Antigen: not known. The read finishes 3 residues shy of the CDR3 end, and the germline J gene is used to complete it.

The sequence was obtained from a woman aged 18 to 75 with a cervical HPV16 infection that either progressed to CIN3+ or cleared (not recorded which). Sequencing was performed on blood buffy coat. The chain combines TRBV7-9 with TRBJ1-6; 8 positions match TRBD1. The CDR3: CASSSNLDRALHF. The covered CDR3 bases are TGTGCCAGCAGCTCTAATTTGGACAGGGCC.